This T cell receptor beta chain stems from a study of T cells in Graves' hyperthyroidism and ophthalmopathy. When ophthalmopathy did not progress within 18 months, Graves' hyperthyroidism was considered stable. Subjects aged 18 to 65 presented with newly diagnosed hyperthyroidism of less than 2 months' duration. In making diagnoses, clinical symptoms, serum thyroxine and TRAb, thyroid ultrasound and orbital computed tomography were all used. RNA transcripts provided the source from which TCR beta CDR3 regions were amplified. A first-round RT-PCR of the TCR CDR3 used the HTBI primer set. TCRdb called the multiplex PCR reads again in MiXCR, with one record for every CDR3 protein. The sample holds about 560,000 distinct CDR3 sequences, approximately 15% seen once. The study, taken as a whole, reports: With a median lead of roughly 6.8 months before onset, the model predicted ophthalmopathy.

This clonotype was found many times. Its antigen is still unknown. From germline, CDR1 is SGHTA and CDR2 FQGNSA. Germline trimming cut 2 bases from V and 2 bases from J; bases unmatched to any gene: 6. The CDR3 covers 16 residues. The specimen was blood. The gene calls are TRBV7-2 and TRBJ2-1; 7 bases map to TRBD2. This receptor was taken from a young woman with Graves' hyperthyroidism. The CDR3 DNA is TGTGCCAGCAGCTTATTCACGGGGGGTCCCTACAATGAGCAGTTCTTC. Translation: CASSLFTGGPYNEQFF.